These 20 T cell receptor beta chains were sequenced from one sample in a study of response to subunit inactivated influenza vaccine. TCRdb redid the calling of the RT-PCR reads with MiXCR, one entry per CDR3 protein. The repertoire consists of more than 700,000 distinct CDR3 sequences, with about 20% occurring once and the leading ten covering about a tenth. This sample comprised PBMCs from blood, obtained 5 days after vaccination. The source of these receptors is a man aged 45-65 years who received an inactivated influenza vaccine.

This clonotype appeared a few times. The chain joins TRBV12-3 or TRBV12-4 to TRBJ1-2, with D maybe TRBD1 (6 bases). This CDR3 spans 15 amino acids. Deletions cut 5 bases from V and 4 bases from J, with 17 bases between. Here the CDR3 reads CASSRAGGLGYGYTF. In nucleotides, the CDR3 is TGTGCCAGCAGTCGGGCCGGGGGGCTTGGCTATGGCTACACCTTC.

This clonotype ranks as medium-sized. As DNA, the CDR3 is TGCAGTGCCAGACCGGGAGGGCCCGCAGATACGCAGTATTTT. Its translation: CSARPGGPADTQYF. The rearrangement links TRBV20-1 to TRBJ2-3; TRBD2 matches 8 bases. This CDR3 region has 14 residues. The V gene's germline CDR1 is DFQATT and CDR2 SNEGSKA (reference sequence). The junction had 9 bases not matched to a gene; V was cut back by 6 bases and J by 4 bases.

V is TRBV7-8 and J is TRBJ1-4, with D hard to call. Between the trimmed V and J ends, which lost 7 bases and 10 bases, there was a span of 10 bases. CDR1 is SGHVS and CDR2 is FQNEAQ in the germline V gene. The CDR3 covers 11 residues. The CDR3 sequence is CASTSRGKLFF. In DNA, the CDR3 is TGTGCCAGCACCTCCCGAGGAAAACTGTTTTTT.

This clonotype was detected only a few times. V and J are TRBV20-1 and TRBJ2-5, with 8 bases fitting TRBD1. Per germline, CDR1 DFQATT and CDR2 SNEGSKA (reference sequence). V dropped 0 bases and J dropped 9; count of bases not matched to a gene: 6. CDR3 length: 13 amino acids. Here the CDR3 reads CSAREDRVGSQYF. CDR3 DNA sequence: TGCAGTGCTAGAGAGGACAGGGTGGGGTCCCAGTACTTC.

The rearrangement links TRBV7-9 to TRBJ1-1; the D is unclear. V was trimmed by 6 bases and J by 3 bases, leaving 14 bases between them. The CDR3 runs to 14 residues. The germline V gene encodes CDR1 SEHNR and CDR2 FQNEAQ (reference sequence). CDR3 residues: CASRPGTLDTEAFF. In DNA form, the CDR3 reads TGTGCCAGCAGACCAGGCACGCTGGACACTGAAGCTTTCTTT.

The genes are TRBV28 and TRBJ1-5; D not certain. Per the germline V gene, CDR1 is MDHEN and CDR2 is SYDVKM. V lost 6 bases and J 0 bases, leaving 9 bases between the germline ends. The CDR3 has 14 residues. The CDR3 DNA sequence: TGTGCCAGCAGGCGGACCCTTAGCAATCAGCCCCAGCATTTT. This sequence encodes CASRRTLSNQPQHF.

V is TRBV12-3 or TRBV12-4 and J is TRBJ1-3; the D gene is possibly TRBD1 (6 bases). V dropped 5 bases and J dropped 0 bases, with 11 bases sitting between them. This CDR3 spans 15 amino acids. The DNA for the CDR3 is TGTGCCAGCAGTAGGAAGGGGGTCTCTGGAAACACCATATATTTT. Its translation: CASSRKGVSGNTIYF.

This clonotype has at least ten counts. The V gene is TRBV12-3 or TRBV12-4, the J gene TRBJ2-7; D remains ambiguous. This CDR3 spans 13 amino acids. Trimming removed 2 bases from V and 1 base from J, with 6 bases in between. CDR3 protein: CASSLSLSYEQYF. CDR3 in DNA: TGTGCCAGCAGTTTAAGCCTATCCTACGAGCAGTACTTC.

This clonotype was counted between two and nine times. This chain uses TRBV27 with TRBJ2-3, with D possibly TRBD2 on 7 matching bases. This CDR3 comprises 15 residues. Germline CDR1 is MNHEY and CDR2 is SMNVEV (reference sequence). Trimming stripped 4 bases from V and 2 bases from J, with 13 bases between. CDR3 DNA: TGTGCCAGCAGTTCCTCCGGGGGGCCCACAGATACGCAGTATTTT. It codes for CASSSSGGPTDTQYF.

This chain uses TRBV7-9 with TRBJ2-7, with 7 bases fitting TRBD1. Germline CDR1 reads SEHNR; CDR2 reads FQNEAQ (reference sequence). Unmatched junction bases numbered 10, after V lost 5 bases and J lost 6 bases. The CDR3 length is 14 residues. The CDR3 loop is CASSVGQVSSEQYF. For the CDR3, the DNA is TGTGCCAGCAGCGTCGGACAGGTCTCGAGCGAGCAGTACTTC.

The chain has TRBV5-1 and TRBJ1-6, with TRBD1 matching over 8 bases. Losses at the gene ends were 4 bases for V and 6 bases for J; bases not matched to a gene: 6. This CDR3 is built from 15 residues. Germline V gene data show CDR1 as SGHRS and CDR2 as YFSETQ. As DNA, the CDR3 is TGCGCCAGCAGCCGCCAGGGGGCCGGTAATTCACCCCTCCACTTT. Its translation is CASSRQGAGNSPLHF.

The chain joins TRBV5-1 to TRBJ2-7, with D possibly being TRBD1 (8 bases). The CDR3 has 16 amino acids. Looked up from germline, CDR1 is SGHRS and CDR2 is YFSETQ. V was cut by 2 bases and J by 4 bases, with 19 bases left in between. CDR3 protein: CASSLQGGHSSYEQYF. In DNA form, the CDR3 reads TGCGCCAGCAGCTTACAGGGGGGGCATTCGTCTTACGAGCAGTACTTC.

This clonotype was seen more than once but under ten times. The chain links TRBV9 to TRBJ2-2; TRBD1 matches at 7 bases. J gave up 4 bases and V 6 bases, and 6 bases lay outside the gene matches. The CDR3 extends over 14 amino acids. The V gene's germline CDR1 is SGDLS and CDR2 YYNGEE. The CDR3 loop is CASNRDSFTGELFF. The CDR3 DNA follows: TGTGCCAGCAACAGGGACAGCTTCACCGGGGAGCTGTTTTTT.

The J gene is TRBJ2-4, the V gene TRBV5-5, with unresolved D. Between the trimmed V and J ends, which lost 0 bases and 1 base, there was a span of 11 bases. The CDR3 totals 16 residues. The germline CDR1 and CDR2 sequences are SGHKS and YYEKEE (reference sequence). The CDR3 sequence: CASSLEYNEAKNIQYF. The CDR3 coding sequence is TGTGCCAGCAGCTTGGAGTACAATGAGGCCAAAAACATTCAGTACTTC.

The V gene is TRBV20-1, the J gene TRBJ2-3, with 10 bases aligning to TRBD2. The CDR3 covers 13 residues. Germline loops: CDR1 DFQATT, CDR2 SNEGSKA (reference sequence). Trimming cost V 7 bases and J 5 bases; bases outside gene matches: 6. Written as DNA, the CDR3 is TGCAGTGGGCTAGCGGGAGTTGTAGATACGCAGTATTTT. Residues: CSGLAGVVDTQYF.

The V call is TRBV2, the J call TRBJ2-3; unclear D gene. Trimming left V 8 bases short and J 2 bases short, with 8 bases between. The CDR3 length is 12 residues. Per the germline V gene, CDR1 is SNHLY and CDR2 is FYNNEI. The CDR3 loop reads CASATDTDTQYF. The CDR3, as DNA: TGTGCCAGCGCGACTGACACAGATACGCAGTATTTT.

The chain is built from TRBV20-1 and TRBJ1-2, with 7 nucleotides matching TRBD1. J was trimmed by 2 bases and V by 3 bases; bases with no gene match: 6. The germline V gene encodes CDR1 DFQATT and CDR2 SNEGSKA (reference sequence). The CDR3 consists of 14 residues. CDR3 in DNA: TGCAGTGCTAGGGGGGACAGCAAGAACTATGGCTACACCTTC. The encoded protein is CSARGDSKNYGYTF.

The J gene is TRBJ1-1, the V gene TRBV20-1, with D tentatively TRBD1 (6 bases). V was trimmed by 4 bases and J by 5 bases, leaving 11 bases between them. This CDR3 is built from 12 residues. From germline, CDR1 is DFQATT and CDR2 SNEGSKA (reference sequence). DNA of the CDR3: TGCAGTGCTAAAACAGGGCTTACTGAAGCTTTCTTT. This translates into CSAKTGLTEAFF.

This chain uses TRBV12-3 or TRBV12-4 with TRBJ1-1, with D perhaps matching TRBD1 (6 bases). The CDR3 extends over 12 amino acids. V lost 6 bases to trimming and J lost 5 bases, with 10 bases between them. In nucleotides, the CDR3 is TGTGCCAGCAGAAAGGGGGGGACTGAAGCTTTCTTT. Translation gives CASRKGGTEAFF.

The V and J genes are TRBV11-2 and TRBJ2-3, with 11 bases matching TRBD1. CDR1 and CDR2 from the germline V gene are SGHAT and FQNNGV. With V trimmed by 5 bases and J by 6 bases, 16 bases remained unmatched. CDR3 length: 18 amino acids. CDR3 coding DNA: TGTGCCAGCAGCGCGGGAACGGGACAGGGGGTAGGATGGGATACGCAGTATTTT. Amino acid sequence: CASSAGTGQGVGWDTQYF.